The 24 T cell receptor beta chains given below trace back to one sample, sequenced in a study of blood T cell repertoires in COVID-19. Profiled with immunoSEQ multiplex PCR; TCRdb holds only in-frame clones, not every one. The table shows roughly 250,000 clones, with roughly 80% occurring only once. The sequenced sample consisted of peripheral blood. Source of these receptors: a woman aged 50 to 60 with acute or convalescent COVID-19.

As DNA, the CDR3 is TGTGCCAGCAGGGCGGGGGGGGGTGAAAAACTGTTTTTT. Translation: CASRAGGGEKLFF. J is TRBJ1-4 and V is TRBV27; tentative D call: TRBD1 (5 bases). In germline, CDR1 is MNHEY, CDR2 SMNVEV (reference sequence). V shed 6 bases and J shed 7 bases, with 12 bases lying between them. The CDR3 extends over 13 amino acids.

The chain joins TRBV28 to TRBJ2-7; possibly TRBD2 for D (6 bases). The CDR3 totals 16 residues. CDR1 is MDHEN, CDR2 SYDVKM, per germline. V lost 2 bases and J lost 2, with 16 bases in between. The CDR3: CASSLTLRELAYEQYF. CDR3 DNA sequence: TGTGCCAGCAGTTTAACCCTCCGGGAGTTAGCCTACGAGCAGTACTTC.

The rearrangement links TRBV11-1 to TRBJ2-1, with D unresolved. CDR3 size: 11 residues. CDR1 SGHAT and CDR2 FQDESV come from the germline V gene (reference sequence). The V end lost 10 bases, the J end lost 11 bases, and 15 bases lay between the germline ends. The CDR3, as DNA: TGTGCCACCTTATTACAGAATAAGCAGTTCTTC. It yields the protein CATLLQNKQFF.

This chain joins TRBV16 and TRBJ1-2; D gene uncertain. Germline CDR1 is KGHSY and CDR2 is FQNENV. With 0 bases removed from V and 8 bases from J, the gap between germline ends came to 4 bases. The CDR3 extends over 11 amino acids. The CDR3 DNA sequence: TGTGCCAGCAGCCAATCGCGAGGCTACACCTTC. It codes for CASSQSRGYTF.

The rearrangement joins TRBV15 to TRBJ1-4; D is unclear. The CDR3 totals 14 residues. Germline V gives CDR1 LNHNV, CDR2 YYDKDF (reference sequence). V was trimmed by 2 bases and J by 8 bases, leaving 12 bases between them. CDR3 in DNA: TGTGCCACCAGCAGACGGGGAGAAGGAGAAAAACTGTTTTTT. Translated, it gives CATSRRGEGEKLFF.

The chain employs TRBV5-5 and TRBJ2-1; D is undetermined. This CDR3 spans 13 amino acids. Germline V lookup: CDR1 SGHKS, CDR2 YYEKEE (reference sequence). Trimming left V 6 bases short and J 2 bases short, with 9 bases between. CDR3 in amino acids: CASNVITYNEQFF. In DNA, the CDR3 is TGTGCCAGCAATGTTATAACCTACAATGAGCAGTTCTTC.

The gene calls are TRBV19 and TRBJ2-1; 11 nucleotides match TRBD2. With 7 bases clipped from V and 4 bases from J, the junction kept 6 bases outside the gene matches. Germline V gives CDR1 LNHDA, CDR2 SQIVND (reference sequence). The CDR3 contains 15 residues. CDR3 region: CASTMGTSGYNEQFF. Here the CDR3 DNA reads TGTGCCAGTACCATGGGGACTAGCGGTTACAATGAGCAGTTCTTC.

This chain connects TRBV6-1 to TRBJ2-6; 8 bases match TRBD1. CDR1 and CDR2 (germline): MNHNS, SASEGT. With V trimmed by 4 bases and J by 2 bases, 7 bases remained unmatched. The CDR3 sequence is 17 residues long. CDR3 nucleotide sequence: TGTGCCAGCAGTGGACAGGGGATTCATACTGGGGCCAACGTCCTGACTTTC. It is translated as CASSGQGIHTGANVLTF.

The chain is built from TRBV9 and TRBJ2-7, with D perhaps TRBD2 (5 bases). The V end was cut by 0 bases, the J end by 1 base, with 11 bases between. The CDR3 covers 15 residues. Germline assignment: CDR1 SGDLS and CDR2 YYNGEE. CDR3 coding DNA: TGTGCCAGCAGCGTAGGCGGGTTATCTTCCTACGAGCAGTACTTC. Its protein product is CASSVGGLSSYEQYF.

The rearrangement links TRBV6-6 to TRBJ2-1; no clear D gene. Looked up from germline, CDR1 is MNHNY and CDR2 is SVGAGI (reference sequence). This CDR3 comprises 12 residues. V dropped 6 bases and J dropped 6 bases, with 9 bases sitting between them. CDR3 loop: CASSSDSNEQFF. CDR3 bases: TGTGCCAGCAGCTCCGATAGCAATGAGCAGTTCTTC.

This chain joins TRBV19 and TRBJ1-1; perhaps TRBD1 as D (6 bases). V was pared by 7 bases and J by 3 bases, with 21 bases between. The CDR3 extends over 16 amino acids. The germline V gene has CDR1 LNHDA and CDR2 SQIVND (reference sequence). The CDR3 protein is CASTSFLRDMDTEAFF. In nucleotides, the CDR3 is TGTGCCAGTACCTCTTTCTTAAGGGACATGGACACTGAAGCTTTCTTT.

This clone came up a few times. The V and J genes are TRBV11-2 and TRBJ2-2; TRBD1 is a possible D gene (6 bases). The CDR3 is 17 amino acids. Germline V gene sequence: CDR1 SGHAT, CDR2 FQNNGV. V was shortened by 2 bases and J by 4 bases, with 17 bases between the two germline ends. CDR3 sequence (DNA): TGTGCCAGCAGCTTAACGTGGGGGCTGGGGGCCACCGGGGAGCTGTTTTTT. Its protein is CASSLTWGLGATGELFF. Supplemented by reference TRBV11-2 and TRBJ2-2, the full variable domain reads EAGVAQSPRYKIIEKRQSVAFWCNPISGHATLYWYQQILGQGPKLLIQFQNNGVVDDSQLPKDRFSAERLKGVDSTLKIQPAKLEDSAVYLCASSLTWGLGATGELFFGEGSRLTVL.

The genes are TRBV24-1 and TRBJ1-5; 7 bases agree with TRBD1. Germline V gene data show CDR1 as KGHDR and CDR2 as SFDVKD. This CDR3 has 18 amino acids. J lost 3 bases, V lost 4 bases, and 14 bases had no gene match. CDR3: CATSDHRDSIAPNQPQHF. The CDR3 DNA reads as TGTGCCACCAGTGACCATCGGGACAGTATAGCGCCCAATCAGCCCCAGCATTTT.

The chain employs TRBV3-1 (or the pseudogene TRBV3-2) and TRBJ2-7; TRBD2 might be the D (6 bases). This CDR3 contains 13 residues. Germline V gives CDR1 LGHDT, CDR2 YNNKEL (reference sequence). Trimming left V 4 bases short and J 2 bases short, with 9 bases between. The CDR3: CASSLGTAYEQYF. The CDR3 DNA reads as TGTGCCAGCAGCCTCGGGACTGCCTACGAGCAGTACTTC.

This clone was seen a handful of times. The identical CDR3 is also encoded by other nucleotide sequences in the sample. The rearrangement uses TRBV5-1 and TRBJ1-1; the D gene is possibly TRBD1 (5 bases). Trimming cost V 2 bases and J 1 base, with 6 bases left between them. The germline gives CDR1 SGHRS, CDR2 YFSETQ. The CDR3 extends over 13 amino acids. The CDR3 loop is CASSFQGNTEAFF. CDR3 nucleotide sequence: TGCGCCAGCAGCTTCCAGGGGAACACTGAAGCTTTCTTT.

This rearrangement joins TRBV2 to TRBJ1-2, with a possible D match to TRBD1 (6 bases). CDR1 SNHLY and CDR2 FYNNEI come from the germline V gene. This CDR3 is 12 amino acids long. V dropped 6 bases and J dropped 7 bases, with 12 bases sitting between them. The CDR3 DNA follows: TGTGCCAGCAGGAGAGGGGGATCTGGCTACACCTTC. Residues: CASRRGGSGYTF.

The rearrangement uses TRBV11-3 and TRBJ2-5, with D unresolved. V dropped 7 bases and J dropped 3 bases, with 12 bases sitting between them. Germline CDR1 is SGHNT and CDR2 is YENEEA. This CDR3 has 13 amino acids. CDR3 region: CASTVSAEETQYF. CDR3 nucleotide sequence: TGTGCCAGCACCGTCAGCGCAGAAGAGACCCAGTACTTC.

This clone was seen a few times. This chain connects TRBV5-1 to TRBJ2-3; tentatively, D is TRBD1 (5 bases). The CDR3 runs 15 residues. V lost 5 bases to trimming and J lost 0 bases, with 13 bases between them. The germline V gene encodes CDR1 SGHRS and CDR2 YFSETQ. CDR3 loop: CASSRGFYSTDTQYF. DNA for the CDR3: TGCGCCAGCAGTAGGGGTTTCTACAGCACAGATACGCAGTATTTT.

This chain uses TRBV28 with TRBJ1-6; D unclear. CDR1 MDHEN and CDR2 SYDVKM come from the germline V gene. The CDR3 extends over 13 amino acids. With 4 bases removed from V and 7 bases from J, the gap between germline ends came to 8 bases. The CDR3 DNA reads as TGTGCCAGCAGTTGGGGAGCGAATTCACCCCTCCACTTT. It codes for CASSWGANSPLHF.

Remarks on this clone: This specimen includes other DNA sequences encoding the same CDR3. The genes are TRBV5-6 and TRBJ2-7; perhaps TRBD1 as D (5 bases). Germline CDR1 is SGHDT and CDR2 is YYEEEE. V was clipped by 1 base and J by 4 bases, with 6 bases between them. The CDR3 contains 12 residues. The CDR3 nucleotides are TGTGCCAGCAGCTTGAGGGGATACGAGCAGTACTTC. Its translation: CASSLRGYEQYF.

The rearrangement uses TRBV2 and TRBJ1-4; 11 bases map to TRBD1. This CDR3 has 15 residues. The germline CDR1 and CDR2 sequences are SNHLY and FYNNEI. The junction had 6 bases not matched to a gene; V was cut back by 8 bases and J by 4 bases. The CDR3 DNA reads TGTGCCAGCGGGGACAGGGGGGATCATAATGAAAAACTGTTTTTT. Encoded protein: CASGDRGDHNEKLFF.

The chain links TRBV5-1 to TRBJ1-4; D remains ambiguous. CDR3 length: 13 amino acids. With 4 bases removed from V and 8 bases from J, the gap between germline ends came to 12 bases. The V gene's germline CDR1 is SGHRS and CDR2 YFSETQ. CDR3 DNA: TGCGCCAGCAGCGCGCGACATCAAGAAAAACTGTTTTTT. Its translation is CASSARHQEKLFF.

The chain joins TRBV5-4 to TRBJ2-5; the D is unclear. There are 12 residues in the CDR3. CDR1 is SGHNT, CDR2 YYREEE, per germline (reference sequence). V lost 0 bases and J lost 5, with 5 bases in between. The CDR3 DNA sequence: TGTGCCAGCAGCTTGGCCGGGGAGACCCAGTACTTC. Translated: CASSLAGETQYF.

DNA for the CDR3: TGTGCCAGCAGCGCCCGAACGCGAGAGACCCAGTACTTC. Its translation: CASSARTRETQYF. V usage is TRBV9 and J usage is TRBJ2-5; no definite D call. Germline lookup yields CDR1 SGDLS and CDR2 YYNGEE. The V end lost 3 bases, the J end lost 4 bases, and 10 bases lay between the germline ends. The CDR3 totals 13 residues. The whole variable domain, remainder taken from reference TRBV9 and TRBJ2-5, is DSGVTQTPKHLITATGQRVTLRCSPRSGDLSVYWYQQSLDQGLQFLIQYYNGEERAKGNILERFSAQQFPDLHSELNLSSLELGDSALYFCASSARTRETQYFGPGTRLLVL.